These T cell receptor beta chains were read from a single sample in a study of neoadjuvant anti-PD-1 for oral cavity cancer. Only in-frame clones appear in the TCRdb table, and some are missing; sequencing was by immunoSEQ multiplex PCR. The repertoire includes around 12,000 clones, about three fifths of them detected once, and 2% to 3% sits in the top ten. The sample here was PBMCs, taken before nivolumab (anti-PD-1) treatment. The receptors stem from a person between 35 and 79 years old with oral cavity squamous cell carcinoma. CDR3s include the opening cysteine and the closing phenylalanine or tryptophan. Size is omitted from some rows. Given values are once, few, many or a class for expanded clones.

J gene | V gene | clone size | CDR3 protein
TRBJ1-2 | TRBV6-5 | - | CASSYSGQGSLYGYTF
TRBJ1-5 | TRBV6-1 | few | CASSDASGGGNQPQHF
TRBJ2-7 | TRBV29-1 | - | CSASRQDNYEQYF
TRBJ1-1 | TRBV10-1 | - | CASSESIAGTDTEAFF
TRBJ1-6 | TRBV6-4 | - | CASRQGILNSPLHF
TRBJ1-2 | TRBV28 | - | CASRTAASGYTF
TRBJ2-7 | TRBV6-1 | - | CASSETGTGGSYEQYF
TRBJ2-5 | TRBV7-3 | few | CASSVDPRRTQYF
TRBJ1-2 | TRBV29-1 | few | CSVEAQYYGYTF
TRBJ2-5 | TRBV5-1 | few | CASSSQGAGSETQYF
TRBJ2-1 | TRBV11-2 | - | CASSSRTGNEQFF
TRBJ1-5 | TRBV19 | - | CASRPGSTDSYSNQPQHF
TRBJ1-3 | TRBV30 | - | CAWSEEAGNTIYF
TRBJ1-2 | TRBV7-9 | - | CASSQGLTIGGYTF
TRBJ1-2 | TRBV6-4 | - | CASSAGTGDYGYTF
TRBJ2-2 | TRBV5-6 | - | CASSFGTSGAGELFF
TRBJ2-1 | TRBV29-1 | - | CSVEVTGWDEQFF
TRBJ1-2 | TRBV27 | - | CASSPDLQGVHYGYTF
TRBJ1-2 | TRBV7-2 | - | CASSLGGVVYGYTF
TRBJ2-6 | TRBV15 | - | CATSSGTLNSGANVLTF
TRBJ2-3 | TRBV6-5 | - | CASSYSTAHRTDTQYF
TRBJ1-6 | TRBV7-2 | few | CASSLEGARNSPLHF
TRBJ1-1 | TRBV7-9 | - | CASSQTGIYTEAFF
TRBJ1-4 | TRBV4-1 | - | CASSQAGTGNEKLFF
TRBJ2-5 | TRBV7-8 | - | CASSPGDLAGGKETQYF
TRBJ1-5 | TRBV6-5 | few | CASSYRDGQPQHF
TRBJ2-6 | TRBV7-9 | - | CASSPRNAGVSSGANVLTF
TRBJ1-2 | TRBV10-1 | - | CASSESLNYGYTF